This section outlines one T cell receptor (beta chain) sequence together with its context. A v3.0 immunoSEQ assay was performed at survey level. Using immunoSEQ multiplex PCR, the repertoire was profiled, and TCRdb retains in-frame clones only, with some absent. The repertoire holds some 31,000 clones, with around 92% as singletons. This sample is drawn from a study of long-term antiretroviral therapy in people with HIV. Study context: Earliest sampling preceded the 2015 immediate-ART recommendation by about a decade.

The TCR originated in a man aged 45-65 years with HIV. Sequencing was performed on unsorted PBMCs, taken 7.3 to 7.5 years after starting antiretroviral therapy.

This chain's CDR3 is CASSELSGYTF. CDR3 coding DNA: TGTGCCAGCAGTGAATTGTCCGGCTACACCTTC. The chain has TRBV25-1 and TRBJ1-2; D is undetermined. Germline lookup yields CDR1 MGHDK and CDR2 SYGVNS. The CDR3 has 11 amino acids. V was pared by 1 base and J by 8 bases, with 5 bases between.